This T cell receptor (beta chain) was captured in a study of PD-L1 blockade in urothelial cancer. Overall study context: Blood samples contained a median about 150,000 T cells.

Each PCR had synthetic TCR analog templates added to it as a spike-in. Libraries were prepared by immunoSEQ multiplex PCR; TCRdb keeps only in-frame clonotypes and omits some of them. This sample has tens of thousands of clones, with 70% to 85% found just once. The CDR3 sequence is 15 residues long. Trimming shortened V by 0 bases and J by 2 bases, and 12 bases separated the two germline ends. CDR1 SGHRS and CDR2 YFSETQ come from the germline V gene. Whole-study results and caveats: Greater 3-week expansion of tumor-associated blood clones was recorded for durable-benefit patients. A below-median TCR clonality in blood before treatment predicted better survival.

As concerns this clone: Its antigen is unknown.

The chain is built from TRBV5-1 and TRBJ2-7; tentative D call: TRBD1 (5 bases). This TCR came from a man in his sixties with urothelial cancer. The sequencing here drew on PBMCs, taken around atezolizumab (anti-PD-L1) treatment. DNA for the CDR3: TGCGCCAGCAGCTTGGTTCCGGGCAGGGCCTACGAGCAGTACTTC. It yields the protein CASSLVPGRAYEQYF.